This passage covers 26 T cell receptor beta chains from one sample sequenced in a study of blood T cell repertoires in COVID-19. Repertoires were generated with immunoSEQ multiplex PCR, while TCRdb's copy carries only in-frame clones and drops some. Among 76,000 or so clones listed, over 70% were seen once. The sequenced material came from peripheral blood. These receptors were taken from a man in his fifties with acute or convalescent COVID-19.

This chain joins TRBV5-1 and TRBJ1-2, with D possibly TRBD1 on 5 matching bases. Trimming cost V 0 bases and J 8 bases, with 11 bases left between them. Looked up from germline, CDR1 is SGHRS and CDR2 is YFSETQ. CDR3 length: 13 amino acids. CDR3 sequence: CASSLASGYGYTF. CDR3 nucleotides: TGCGCCAGCAGCTTGGCCTCAGGGTACGGCTACACCTTC.

The rearrangement joins TRBV6-5 to TRBJ1-1; 9 positions agree with TRBD1. The J segment lost 8 bases and the V segment lost 6 bases, leaving 10 bases of the junction unmatched. Germline CDR1 and CDR2: MNHEY and SVGAGI. The CDR3 runs to 14 residues. The CDR3 region has the DNA TGTGCCAGCAGACCCGGACAGGGGCGACGAGAAGCTTTCTTT. Its translation is CASRPGQGRREAFF.

The J gene is TRBJ2-3, the V gene TRBV19; maybe TRBD2 (7 bases). Germline V lookup: CDR1 LNHDA, CDR2 SQIVND (reference sequence). V lost 5 bases and J lost 1, with 10 bases in between. The CDR3 extends over 14 amino acids. The CDR3 DNA is TGTGCCAGTAGTGGGGGGGCCCGCACAGATACGCAGTATTTT. This sequence encodes CASSGGARTDTQYF.

The CDR3 spells CASSAPTGAGNTIYF. The CDR3 bases are TGTGCCAGCAGTGCCCCGACAGGGGCCGGAAACACCATATATTTT. This chain connects TRBV28 to TRBJ1-3; 8 nucleotides match TRBD1. CDR3 length equals 15 residues. After removal of 5 bases from V and 4 bases from J, the junction contained 7 bases not matched to a gene. Germline V gene lookup returns CDR1 MDHEN and CDR2 SYDVKM.

V is TRBV5-1 and J is TRBJ1-2; 7 positions agree with TRBD1. This CDR3 is 14 amino acids long. Germline V gene sequence: CDR1 SGHRS, CDR2 YFSETQ. V trimming: 4 bases; J trimming: 4 bases; junction bases outside the gene matches: 7. CDR3 residues: CASSPQGQSYGYTF. DNA of the CDR3: TGCGCCAGCAGCCCACAGGGACAGAGCTATGGCTACACCTTC.

This clone was found once. The V and J genes are TRBV7-2 and TRBJ2-3, with D perhaps matching TRBD2 (7 bases). This CDR3 region has 15 residues. Between the trimmed V and J ends, which lost 8 bases and 4 bases, there was a span of 19 bases. Per the germline V gene, CDR1 is SGHTA and CDR2 is FQGNSA. The CDR3 sequence is CASCLGGRRSDTQYF. The CDR3, as DNA: TGTGCCAGCTGTCTGGGGGGGCGCCGCTCAGATACGCAGTATTTT.

The chain employs TRBV27 and TRBJ2-1; 7 bases align to TRBD2. Germline lookup yields CDR1 MNHEY and CDR2 SMNVEV (reference sequence). V was pared by 5 bases and J by 6 bases, with 7 bases of the junction left unmatched. CDR3 length: 14 residues. The CDR3 DNA follows: TGTGCCAGCAGTCCGCGGGAGTGGATCAATGAGCAGTTCTTC. Amino acids: CASSPREWINEQFF.

The chain carries TRBV7-8 and TRBJ1-2, with no clear D. The germline gives CDR1 SGHVS, CDR2 FQNEAQ. The ends were cut back, 5 bases at V and 0 bases at J, with 13 bases in the middle. CDR3 length equals 15 residues. CDR3 residues: CASSPTALANYGYTF. The CDR3 DNA follows: TGTGCCAGCAGCCCCACGGCACTAGCTAACTATGGCTACACCTTC.

This clone was recorded a few times. This chain connects TRBV5-4 to TRBJ1-3, with D tentatively TRBD1 (6 bases). The length of the CDR3 is 15 residues. The germline CDR1 and CDR2 sequences are SGHNT and YYREEE (reference sequence). V was pared by 4 bases and J by 3 bases, with 14 bases between. The CDR3 loop is CASSPAGAVGNTIYF. The CDR3 DNA reads as TGTGCCAGCAGCCCAGCGGGGGCCGTTGGAAACACCATATATTTT.

V gene TRBV27 combines with J gene TRBJ1-1; D is possibly TRBD1 (5 bases). This CDR3 has 15 amino acids. V was pared by 5 bases and J by 4 bases, with 17 bases between. Looked up from germline, CDR1 is MNHEY and CDR2 is SMNVEV (reference sequence). The CDR3 reads CASSLAAGVGTEAFF. CDR3 DNA sequence: TGTGCCAGCAGTCTCGCCGCGGGGGTTGGCACTGAAGCTTTCTTT.

This clone was seen just once. The chain carries TRBV4-1 and TRBJ2-3; perhaps TRBD1 as D (6 bases). The ends were cut back, 3 bases at V and 0 bases at J, with 16 bases in the middle. Germline CDR1 is MGHRA and CDR2 is YSYEKL. The CDR3 is made up of 17 amino acids. The CDR3 DNA is TGCGCCAGCAGCCAGACGGCAGGGGATACTAGCACAGATACGCAGTATTTT. Amino acids: CASSQTAGDTSTDTQYF.

The J gene is TRBJ2-1, the V gene TRBV12-5; D uncertain. Germline V gene data show CDR1 as LGHNT and CDR2 as FRNRAP. CDR3 length equals 18 residues. With 0 bases removed from V and 0 bases from J, the gap between germline ends came to 15 bases. The CDR3 loop is CASGLVLIRLSSYNEQFF. The CDR3 DNA reads TGTGCTAGTGGTTTGGTACTGATCCGGTTAAGCTCCTACAATGAGCAGTTCTTC.

The table lists this clone with a few counts. The chain couples TRBV10-2 to TRBJ2-7; D is perhaps TRBD1 (5 bases). Deletions cut 2 bases from V and 3 bases from J, with 8 bases between. CDR1 and CDR2 from the germline V gene are WSHSY and SAAADI. The CDR3 is 13 amino acids. The CDR3 loop reads CASSETGYYEQYF. The CDR3 DNA reads as TGCGCCAGCAGTGAGACAGGCTACTACGAGCAGTACTTC.

This clone was counted a few times. The same CDR3 can be traced to other DNA sequences in this sample. The chain carries TRBV7-2 and TRBJ1-5, with D tentatively TRBD1 (5 bases). There are 13 residues in the CDR3. The germline gives CDR1 SGHTA, CDR2 FQGNSA. The V gene lost 4 bases and the J gene lost 4 bases, with 8 bases spanning the gap. The CDR3 loop reads CASSSRGNQPQHF. DNA for the CDR3: TGTGCCAGCAGCTCCCGGGGGAATCAGCCCCAGCATTTT.

The chain is built from TRBV4-2 and TRBJ1-3, with 8 bases lining up with TRBD1. This CDR3 region has 15 residues. CDR1 LGHNA and CDR2 YNFKEQ come from the germline V gene. J was trimmed by 1 base and V by 5 bases; bases with no gene match: 4. The CDR3 DNA sequence: TGTGCCAGCAGCTCTGACAGGGGTTCTGGAAACACCATATATTTT. It encodes CASSSDRGSGNTIYF.

V usage is TRBV28 and J usage is TRBJ1-4; the D is unclear. From germline, CDR1 is MDHEN and CDR2 SYDVKM. V was clipped by 5 bases and J by 3 bases, with 7 bases between them. This CDR3 region has 13 residues. CDR3 sequence: CASSSPANEKLFF. For the CDR3, the DNA is TGTGCCAGCAGTAGTCCGGCTAATGAAAAACTGTTTTTT.

The chain combines TRBV15 with TRBJ2-2; TRBD1 aligns across 9 bases. V lost 0 bases to trimming and J lost 6 bases; unmatched junction nucleotides: 11. This CDR3 has 18 residues. From germline, CDR1 is LNHNV and CDR2 YYDKDF (reference sequence). CDR3 nucleotides: TGTGCCACCAGCAGAGATCAAAGCACAGGGGGCGTCTCCGGGGAGCTGTTTTTT. Translated: CATSRDQSTGGVSGELFF.

This chain uses TRBV7-9 with TRBJ1-1; no clear D. The V end lost 4 bases, the J end lost 5 bases, and 17 bases lay between the germline ends. CDR1 SEHNR and CDR2 FQNEAQ come from the germline V gene (reference sequence). The CDR3 runs to 15 residues. CDR3 coding DNA: TGTGCCAGCAGCTCGAGGGCCCCTACGGGGACTGAAGCTTTCTTT. The encoded protein is CASSSRAPTGTEAFF.

The V call is TRBV4-1, the J call TRBJ1-3; D not resolved. The germline V and J ends were trimmed by 2 bases and 5 bases, with 13 bases remaining between them. Germline V gene data show CDR1 as MGHRA and CDR2 as YSYEKL. CDR3 length equals 15 residues. CDR3 DNA: TGCGCCAGCAGCCAATTCAAGGAGTTAAGAAACACCATATATTTT. This sequence encodes CASSQFKELRNTIYF.

The V and J genes are TRBV29-1 and TRBJ2-2; 9 nucleotides match TRBD2. This CDR3 contains 15 residues. Per germline, CDR1 SQVTM and CDR2 ANQGSEA. Germline trimming cut 2 bases from V and 6 bases from J; bases unmatched to any gene: 7. The CDR3, as DNA: TGCAGCGTTGAACGGGCGGGGGGGCCGGCCGGGGAGCTGTTTTTT. Translating gives CSVERAGGPAGELFF.

The chain links TRBV7-6 to TRBJ2-7, with 7 bases that match TRBD1. Germline V lookup: CDR1 SGHVS, CDR2 FNYEAQ. V was clipped by 4 bases and J by 3 bases; unmatched bases: 9. There are 15 residues in the CDR3. The CDR3, as DNA: TGTGCCAGCAGCTCCAACAGGGGACAACGCTACGAGCAGTACTTC. Its translation is CASSSNRGQRYEQYF.

The chain uses TRBV6-2 or TRBV6-3 and TRBJ2-7; D might be TRBD2 (5 bases). Germline CDR1 and CDR2: MNHEY and SVGEGT. The V and J ends lost 6 bases and 2 bases respectively, with 14 bases between them. The CDR3 runs to 14 residues. The CDR3 DNA reads TGTGCCAGCAGCCTTAGCGAGATCCCCTACGAGCAGTACTTC. Its protein is CASSLSEIPYEQYF.

The J gene is TRBJ2-7, the V gene TRBV28; TRBD1 matches at 7 bases. After removal of 6 bases from V and 3 bases from J, the junction contained 5 bases not matched to a gene. CDR3 size: 13 residues. Germline V CDR1 and CDR2: MDHEN, SYDVKM. This CDR3 reads CASRRQGRYEQYF. The CDR3 DNA follows: TGTGCCAGCAGGCGACAGGGTCGCTACGAGCAGTACTTC.

This clone appeared a single time. The chain combines TRBV11-2 with TRBJ2-1; no definite D call. Germline V gene data show CDR1 as SGHAT and CDR2 as FQNNGV. The CDR3 length is 12 residues. The germline V and J ends were trimmed by 3 bases and 9 bases, with 9 bases remaining between them. CDR3 sequence: CASSLGHVEQFF. In DNA, the CDR3 is TGTGCCAGCAGCTTGGGCCACGTTGAGCAGTTCTTC.

This chain links TRBV9 with TRBJ2-1, with a weak D call TRBD2 (6 bases). Looked up from germline, CDR1 is SGDLS and CDR2 is YYNGEE. V lost 3 bases and J 9 bases, leaving 10 bases between the germline ends. There are 12 residues in the CDR3. Here the CDR3 reads CASSGTMSEQFF. CDR3 nucleotide sequence: TGTGCCAGCAGCGGGACTATGAGTGAGCAGTTCTTC.

The chain recombines TRBV25-1 with TRBJ2-2, with D maybe TRBD2 (6 bases). The CDR3 is 12 amino acids. The germline gives CDR1 MGHDK, CDR2 SYGVNS. Trimming left V 10 bases short and J 7 bases short, with 13 bases between. The DNA of the CDR3 is TGTGCCACCTCGAGGGAGGTCGGGGAGCTGTTTTTT. It encodes CATSREVGELFF.